Given below is one TCR beta chain in context. V lost 5 bases and J lost 6; bases outside the gene matches: 5. The CDR3 has 15 amino acids. From germline, CDR1 is SGHTA and CDR2 FQGNSA. The sample comes from a study of technical replicates of blood from a handful of donors. The method was immunoSEQ multiplex PCR; TCRdb's version includes in-frame clones alone and lacks a portion of them. In the table there are some 60,000 clones, about 95% of which are singletons. The sample taken for sequencing was PBMCs. The sequence derives from a human donor in good health. Some clones in this sample may be carry-over from other donors' samples. This chain uses TRBV7-2 with TRBJ2-3; TRBD2 matches at 13 bases. The CDR3 is CASSTSGGAYDTQYF. The CDR3 DNA reads as TGTGCCAGCAGCACTAGCGGGGGGGCGTATGATACGCAGTATTTT.